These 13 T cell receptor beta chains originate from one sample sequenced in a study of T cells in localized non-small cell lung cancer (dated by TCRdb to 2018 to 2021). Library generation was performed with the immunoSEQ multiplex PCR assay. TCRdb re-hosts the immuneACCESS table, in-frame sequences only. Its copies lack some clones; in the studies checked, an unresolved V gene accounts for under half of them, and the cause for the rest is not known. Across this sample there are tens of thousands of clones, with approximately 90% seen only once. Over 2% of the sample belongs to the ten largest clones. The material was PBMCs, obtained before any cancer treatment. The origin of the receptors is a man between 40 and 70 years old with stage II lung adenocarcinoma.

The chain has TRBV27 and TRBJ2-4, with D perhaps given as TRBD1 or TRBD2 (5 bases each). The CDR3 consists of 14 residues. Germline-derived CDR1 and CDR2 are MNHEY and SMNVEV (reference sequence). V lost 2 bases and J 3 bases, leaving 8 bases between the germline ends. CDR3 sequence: CASSLRGVKNIQYF. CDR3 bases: TGTGCCAGCAGTTTACGAGGGGTCAAAAACATTCAGTACTTC.

In DNA, the CDR3 is TGTGCCAGCAGCTTCTTGACGGATAGCAATCAGCCCCAGCATTTT. This codes for CASSFLTDSNQPQHF. V is TRBV6-6 and J is TRBJ1-5; D unresolved. Germline-derived CDR1 and CDR2 are MNHNY and SVGAGI (reference sequence). There are 15 residues in the CDR3. V shed 6 bases and J shed 0 bases, with 12 bases lying between them.

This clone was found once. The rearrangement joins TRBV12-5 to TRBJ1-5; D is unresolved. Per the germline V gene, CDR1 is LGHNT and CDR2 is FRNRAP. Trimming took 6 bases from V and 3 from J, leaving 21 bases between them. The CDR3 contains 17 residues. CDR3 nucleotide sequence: TGTGCTAGTGGCGAGGGTGTGGGGAGGTGGCCCAATCAGCCCCAGCATTTT. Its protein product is CASGEGVGRWPNQPQHF.

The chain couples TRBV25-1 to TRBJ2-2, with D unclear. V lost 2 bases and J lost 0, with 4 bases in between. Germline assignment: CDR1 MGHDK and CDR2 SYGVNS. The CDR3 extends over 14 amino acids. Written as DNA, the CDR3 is TGTGCCAGCAGTGAACTACCGAACACCGGGGAGCTGTTTTTT. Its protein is CASSELPNTGELFF.

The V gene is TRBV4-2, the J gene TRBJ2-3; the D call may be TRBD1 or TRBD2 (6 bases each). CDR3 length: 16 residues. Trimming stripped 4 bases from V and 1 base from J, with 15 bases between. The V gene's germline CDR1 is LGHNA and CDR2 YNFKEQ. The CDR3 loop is CASSPQSGGRTDTQYF. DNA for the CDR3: TGTGCCAGCAGCCCCCAAAGTGGGGGGCGCACAGATACGCAGTATTTT.

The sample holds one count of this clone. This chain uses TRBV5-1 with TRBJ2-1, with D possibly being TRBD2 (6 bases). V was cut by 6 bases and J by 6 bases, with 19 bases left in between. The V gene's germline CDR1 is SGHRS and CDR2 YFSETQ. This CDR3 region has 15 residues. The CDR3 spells CASTPAGSRANEQFF. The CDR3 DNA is TGCGCCAGCACCCCGGCGGGAAGTCGGGCCAATGAGCAGTTCTTC.

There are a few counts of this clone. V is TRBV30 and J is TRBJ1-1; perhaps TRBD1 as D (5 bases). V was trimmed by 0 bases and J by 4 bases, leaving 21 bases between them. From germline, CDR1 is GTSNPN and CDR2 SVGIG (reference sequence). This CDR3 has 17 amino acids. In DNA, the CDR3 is TGTGCCTGGAGTGTAACCAGGGACTTTAGATCTAGCACTGAAGCTTTCTTT. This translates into CAWSVTRDFRSSTEAFF.

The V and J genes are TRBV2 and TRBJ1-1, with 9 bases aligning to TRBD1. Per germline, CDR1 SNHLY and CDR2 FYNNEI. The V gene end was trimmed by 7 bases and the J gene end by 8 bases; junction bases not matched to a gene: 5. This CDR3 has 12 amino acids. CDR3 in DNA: TGTGCCAGCACCCTGGACAGGGGAGAAGCTTTCTTT. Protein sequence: CASTLDRGEAFF.

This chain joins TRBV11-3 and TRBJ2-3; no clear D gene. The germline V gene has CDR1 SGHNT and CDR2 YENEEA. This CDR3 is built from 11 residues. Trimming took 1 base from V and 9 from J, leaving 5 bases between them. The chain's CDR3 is CASSLGETQYF. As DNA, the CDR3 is TGTGCCAGCAGCTTAGGTGAAACGCAGTATTTT.

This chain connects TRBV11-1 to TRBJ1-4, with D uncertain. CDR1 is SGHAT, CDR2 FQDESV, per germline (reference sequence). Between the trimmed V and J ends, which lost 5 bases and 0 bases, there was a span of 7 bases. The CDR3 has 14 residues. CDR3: CASSPGSTNEKLFF. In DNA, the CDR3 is TGTGCCAGCAGCCCGGGGTCAACTAATGAAAAACTGTTTTTT.

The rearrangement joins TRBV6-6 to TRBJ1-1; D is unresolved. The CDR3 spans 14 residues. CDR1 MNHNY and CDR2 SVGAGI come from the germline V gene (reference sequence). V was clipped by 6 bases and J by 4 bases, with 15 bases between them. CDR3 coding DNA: TGTGCCAGCAGATTAGAGGGAGTCGGCACTGAAGCTTTCTTT. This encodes CASRLEGVGTEAFF.

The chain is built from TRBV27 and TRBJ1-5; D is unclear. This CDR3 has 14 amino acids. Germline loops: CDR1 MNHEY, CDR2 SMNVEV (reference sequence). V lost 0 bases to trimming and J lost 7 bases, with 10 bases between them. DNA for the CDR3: TGTGCCAGCAGTTTATCAGGGATCGACCAGCCCCAGCATTTT. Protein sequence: CASSLSGIDQPQHF.

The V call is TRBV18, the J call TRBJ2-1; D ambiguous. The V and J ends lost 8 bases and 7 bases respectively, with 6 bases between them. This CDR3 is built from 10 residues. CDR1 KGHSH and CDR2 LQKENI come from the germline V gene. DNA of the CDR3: TGTGCCAGCACTGGTAATGAGCAGTTCTTC. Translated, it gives CASTGNEQFF.